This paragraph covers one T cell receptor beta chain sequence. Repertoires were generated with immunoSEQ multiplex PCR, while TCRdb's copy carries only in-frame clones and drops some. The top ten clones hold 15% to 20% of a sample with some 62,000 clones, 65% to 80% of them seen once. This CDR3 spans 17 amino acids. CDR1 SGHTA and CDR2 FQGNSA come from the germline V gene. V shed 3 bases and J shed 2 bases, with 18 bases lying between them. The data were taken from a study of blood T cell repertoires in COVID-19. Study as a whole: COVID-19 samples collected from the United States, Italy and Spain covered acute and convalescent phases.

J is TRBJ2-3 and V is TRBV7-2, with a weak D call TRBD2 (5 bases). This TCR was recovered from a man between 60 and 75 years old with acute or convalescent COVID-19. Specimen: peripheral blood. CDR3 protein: CASSFRGRAGTTDTQYF. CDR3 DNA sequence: TGTGCCAGCAGCTTCCGGGGTAGGGCGGGCACCACAGATACGCAGTATTTT.